This T cell receptor (beta chain) appears in the sequencing data of a study of cytomegalovirus exposure and HLA in healthy donors. Notes on the study in general: With DRB1 most and HLA-C fewest, TCR association rates differed between HLA loci in a later analysis. V segments that were indistinguishable, TRBV6-2 and TRBV6-3 among them, were omitted from analysis.

A note on this clone: The antigen is not known.

It was with 60 Vbeta and 13 Jbeta primers that the PCR ran. In the authors' workflow: In a later analysis, the count reached some 73 million unique TCR beta chains, with 10 million to 11 million shared. Produced via immunoSEQ multiplex PCR; TCRdb's table is partial and in-frame only. V and J calls and clone size follow that table, whereas D and trimming were derived from the DNA. Of 120,000 or so clones in the sample, 15% to 17% are singletons; the top ten hold 1.9%. The CDR3 extends over 14 amino acids. Germline CDR1 and CDR2: MNHEY and SVGAGI. V was cut by 2 bases and J by 5 bases, with 10 bases left in between.

The receptor was derived from a woman aged 18-29 years in good health and CMV-seronegative. The chain employs TRBV6-5 and TRBJ2-1; a weak D match, TRBD2 (6 bases). The sequencing input was PBMCs. DNA of the CDR3: TGTGCCAGCAGTTACGGACGCGGGAACAATGAGCAGTTCTTC. Protein: CASSYGRGNNEQFF.